This T cell receptor (beta chain) was recovered during a study of CD8 T cells in ankylosing spondylitis. The study, taken as a whole, reports: Clones linked to disease were reported to show significant enrichment in matched ankylosing spondylitis synovial fluid. A motif in TCR beta, a set of under ten highly homologous variants, appeared characteristic of ankylosing spondylitis blood.

Each CDR3 protein gets one entry after TCRdb re-called the 5' RACE reads with MiXCR. The profile shows roughly 490,000 distinct CDR3 sequences, approximately 5.3% of them singletons. With regard to this clonotype: Its matching antigen is unknown.

Trimming at V came to 5 bases and at J to 10 bases, leaving 4 bases not matched to a gene. The CDR3 is 13 residues long. From germline, CDR1 is SGHTA and CDR2 FQGNSA. The specimen was blood, either unsorted or a sorted T cell fraction (not recorded which). This chain connects TRBV7-2 to TRBJ1-6, with 8 bases aligning to TRBD1. This TCR was recovered from a male donor with ankylosing spondylitis. The CDR3, as DNA: TGTGCCAGCAGCGGACAGGGTAGATCACCCCTCCACTTT. Translation: CASSGQGRSPLHF.